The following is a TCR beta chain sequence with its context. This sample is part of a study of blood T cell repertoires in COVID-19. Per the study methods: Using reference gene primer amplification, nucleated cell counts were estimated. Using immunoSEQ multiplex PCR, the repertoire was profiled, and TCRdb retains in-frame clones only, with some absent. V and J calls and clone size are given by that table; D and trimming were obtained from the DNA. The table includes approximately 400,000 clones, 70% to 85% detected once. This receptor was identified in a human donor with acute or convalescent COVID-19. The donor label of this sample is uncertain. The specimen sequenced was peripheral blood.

This chain's CDR3 is CASSPGLARSPLHF. The CDR3 region has the DNA TGTGCCAGCAGCCCTGGCCTTGCCCGTTCACCCCTCCACTTT. J is TRBJ1-6 and V is TRBV7-2; no firm D call. The germline V gene encodes CDR1 SGHTA and CDR2 FQGNSA. This CDR3 comprises 14 residues. The V gene lost 5 bases and the J gene lost 9 bases, with 14 bases spanning the gap. The variable domain in full, with the rest retrieved from reference TRBV7-2 and TRBJ1-6, is GAGVSQSPSNKVTEKGKDVELRCDPISGHTALYWYRQSLGQGLEFLIYFQGNSAPDKSGLPSDRFSAERTGGSVSTLTIQRTQQEDSAVYLCASSPGLARSPLHFGNGTRLTVT.